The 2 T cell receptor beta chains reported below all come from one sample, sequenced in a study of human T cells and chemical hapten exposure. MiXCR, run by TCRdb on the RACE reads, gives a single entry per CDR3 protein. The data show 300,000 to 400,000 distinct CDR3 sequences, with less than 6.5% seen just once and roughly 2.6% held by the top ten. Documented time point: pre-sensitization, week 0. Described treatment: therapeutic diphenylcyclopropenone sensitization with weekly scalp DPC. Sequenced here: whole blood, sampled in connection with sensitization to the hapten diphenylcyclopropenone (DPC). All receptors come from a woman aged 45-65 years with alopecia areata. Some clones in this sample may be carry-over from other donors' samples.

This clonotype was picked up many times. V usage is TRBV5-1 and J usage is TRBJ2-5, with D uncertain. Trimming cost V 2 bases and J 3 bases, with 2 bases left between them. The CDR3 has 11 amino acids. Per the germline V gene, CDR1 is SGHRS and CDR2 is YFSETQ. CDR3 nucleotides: TGCGCCAGCAGCTTTGAAGAGACCCAGTACTTC. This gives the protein CASSFEETQYF.

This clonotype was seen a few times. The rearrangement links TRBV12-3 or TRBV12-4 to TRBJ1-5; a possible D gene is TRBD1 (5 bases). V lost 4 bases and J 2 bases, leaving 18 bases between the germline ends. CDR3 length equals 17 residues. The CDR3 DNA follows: TGTGCCAGCAGTTCCAGGGAATTGAATTTAGGCAATCAGCCCCAGCATTTT. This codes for CASSSRELNLGNQPQHF.